Included here is one T cell receptor beta chain sequence, with context. Its antigen is currently unknown. The sample is drawn from a study of T cell responses to AZD1222 COVID-19 vaccine. Points from the study as a whole: Without day 14 samples, only post-peak T cell repertoires were studied. Clonal diversity may have been underestimated in mostly white British donors.

The germline gives CDR1 MDHEN, CDR2 SYDVKM. The CDR3 consists of 15 residues. V dropped 5 bases and J dropped 3; count of bases not matched to a gene: 6. Only in-frame clones appear in the TCRdb table, and some are missing; sequencing was by immunoSEQ multiplex PCR. This sample carries around 140,000 clones, around 90% of them seen once, and the ten largest clones take 7.5% to 9.5%. Here the sequenced sample was peripheral blood, taken 28 days after the second dose of the MenACWY control vaccine. The chain couples TRBV28 to TRBJ1-2, with 10 bases matching TRBD1. The clonotype originates from an adult who received the MenACWY meningococcal vaccine as a control. Written as DNA, the CDR3 is TGTGCCAGCAGTCCGGGACAGGGGACGTACTATGGCTACACCTTC. This sequence encodes CASSPGQGTYYGYTF.